In its sample, the clone carrying this TCR beta chain was seen many times. Under 3 months was the duration of disease in ophthalmopathy patients, who also had a Clinical Activity Score of at least 3 and a NOSPECS grade of at least 4. The CDR3 regions of TCR beta were amplified from RNA transcripts. In the first-round RT-PCR of the TCR CDR3, the HTBI primer set was used. MiXCR was run by TCRdb on the multiplex PCR reads, yielding one entry per CDR3 protein. The sample yields approximately 600,000 distinct CDR3 sequences, 11% to 15% seen once. The CDR3 is 11 residues long. Trimming took 3 bases from V and 7 from J, leaving 7 bases between them. The entry originates in a study of T cells in Graves' hyperthyroidism and ophthalmopathy.

This TCR was recovered from a woman aged 18-29 years with Graves' ophthalmopathy. The rearrangement joins TRBV12-3 or TRBV12-4 to TRBJ2-7, with a tentative D call TRBD2 (5 bases). The source material was blood. The CDR3 region has the DNA TGTGCCAGCAGTTTCGGGATTGAGCAGTACTTC. Amino acid sequence: CASSFGIEQYF.